One and the same sample provided the 30 T cell receptor beta chains below, sequenced in a study of blood T cell repertoires in COVID-19. Profiling relied on immunoSEQ multiplex PCR, and the TCRdb table lists in-frame clones only, not all of them. This table has hundreds of thousands of clones, about 90% appearing once. Sequenced input: peripheral blood. These receptors all stem from a woman between 25 and 40 years old with COVID-19, enrolled during active disease.

This sequence joins TRBV19 and TRBJ1-1; 9 nucleotides agree with TRBD1. Germline V gives CDR1 LNHDA, CDR2 SQIVND (reference sequence). The CDR3 length is 20 residues. V trimming: 0 bases; J trimming: 1 base; junction bases outside the gene matches: 15. CDR3 loop: CASSIEEYRGRFSQNTEAFF. For the CDR3, the DNA is TGTGCCAGTAGTATAGAGGAGTACAGGGGGCGTTTTTCCCAGAACACTGAAGCTTTCTTT.

This chain uses TRBV24-1 with TRBJ2-1; 14 bases align to TRBD2. The germline V gene encodes CDR1 KGHDR and CDR2 SFDVKD. Trimming cost V 3 bases and J 9 bases; bases outside gene matches: 6. CDR3 length equals 16 residues. CDR3 nucleotides: TGTGCCACCAGTGATCGACTAGCGGGAGGGAGGGTTGAGCAGTTCTTC. Encoded protein: CATSDRLAGGRVEQFF.

The V and J genes are TRBV21-1 and TRBJ1-5; the table's D call of TRBD1 was not tested on the DNA. TRBV21-1 constitutes a pseudogene. CDR3 length equals 16 residues. The CDR3 loop is CASSPQGQGVNQPQHF. DNA of the CDR3: TGTGCCAGCAGCCCCCAGGGGCAGGGGGTCAATCAGCCCCAGCATTTT.

In this sample, this clone turned up a few times. This chain connects TRBV9 to TRBJ1-1, with a tentative D call TRBD1 (5 bases). The V and J ends lost 3 bases and 6 bases respectively, with 12 bases between them. The V gene's germline CDR1 is SGDLS and CDR2 YYNGEE. The CDR3 spans 13 residues. The CDR3 loop is CASSAQAGPEAFF. The CDR3 nucleotides are TGTGCCAGCAGCGCCCAAGCGGGACCTGAAGCTTTCTTT.

The V gene is TRBV3-1 (or the pseudogene TRBV3-2), the J gene TRBJ2-1, with D possibly being TRBD2 (5 bases). V lost 3 bases and J 4 bases, leaving 13 bases between the germline ends. From germline, CDR1 is LGHDT and CDR2 YNNKEL (reference sequence). This CDR3 is 15 amino acids long. CDR3 residues: CASSQRWVAYNEQFF. The CDR3 DNA follows: TGTGCCAGCAGCCAGCGGTGGGTAGCGTACAATGAGCAGTTCTTC.

This clone was found once. The genes are TRBV4-1 and TRBJ2-5; 11 positions agree with TRBD2. The V segment lost 4 bases and the J segment 5 bases; nucleotides outside the gene matches: 3. This CDR3 is 14 amino acids long. CDR1 MGHRA and CDR2 YSYEKL come from the germline V gene. In nucleotides, the CDR3 is TGCGCCAGCAGCCGACTAGCGGGGACGGAGACCCAGTACTTC. Amino acid sequence: CASSRLAGTETQYF.

The chain carries TRBV5-1 and TRBJ1-5, with a possible D match to TRBD1 (6 bases). Per germline, CDR1 SGHRS and CDR2 YFSETQ. V was shortened by 5 bases and J by 6 bases, with 12 bases between the two germline ends. CDR3 length: 13 residues. The CDR3 coding sequence is TGCGCCAGCAGGAGGGACACGAGTCAGCCCCAGCATTTT. Protein: CASRRDTSQPQHF.

The chain is built from TRBV11-2 and TRBJ2-1; 14 bases match TRBD2. The CDR3 consists of 17 residues. Germline CDR1 SGHAT, CDR2 FQNNGV. After removal of 0 bases from V and 6 bases from J, the junction contained 4 bases not matched to a gene. This chain's CDR3 is CASSLERLAGGLNEQFF. CDR3 nucleotides: TGTGCCAGCAGCTTAGAAAGACTAGCGGGGGGGCTCAATGAGCAGTTCTTC.

The rearrangement uses TRBV28 and TRBJ2-6; TRBD1 might be the D (6 bases). Trimming took off 5 bases at V and 0 bases at J, with 11 bases between the two ends. This CDR3 contains 16 residues. Germline V gene data show CDR1 as MDHEN and CDR2 as SYDVKM. CDR3 bases: TGTGCCAGCAGTCAACAGGGAAACTCTGGGGCCAACGTCCTGACTTTC. Amino acids: CASSQQGNSGANVLTF.

V gene TRBV6-2 or TRBV6-3 combines with J gene TRBJ2-4, with TRBD1 matching over 7 bases. V trimming: 5 bases; J trimming: 5 bases; junction bases outside the gene matches: 3. The CDR3 covers 13 residues. In germline, CDR1 is MNHEY, CDR2 SVGEGT. CDR3 DNA: TGTGCCAGCAGTAAAACAGGGGAAAACATTCAGTACTTC. Protein sequence: CASSKTGENIQYF.

The CDR3 DNA sequence: TGCGCCAGCAGCCGGGTCAGAGGGGAGACCCAGTACTTC. It translates to CASSRVRGETQYF. The genes are TRBV4-1 and TRBJ2-5; D possibly corresponds to TRBD2 (5 bases). CDR3 size: 13 residues. V lost 4 bases and J lost 5, with 11 bases in between. Germline V gene lookup returns CDR1 MGHRA and CDR2 YSYEKL.

The gene calls are TRBV19 and TRBJ2-2, with 8 bases that match TRBD1. CDR3 size: 18 residues. J lost 0 bases, V lost 3 bases, and 9 bases had no gene match. Germline CDR1 is LNHDA and CDR2 is SQIVND (reference sequence). The CDR3 DNA sequence: TGTGCCAGTAGTATCCGGCAGGGGGCCTTCGCGAACACCGGGGAGCTGTTTTTT. Protein product: CASSIRQGAFANTGELFF.

The chain couples TRBV6-5 to TRBJ2-5; 7 nucleotides line up with TRBD2. The V gene end was trimmed by 9 bases and the J gene end by 5 bases; junction bases not matched to a gene: 12. The CDR3 totals 14 residues. Germline V gives CDR1 MNHEY, CDR2 SVGAGI. The CDR3 protein is CASLGGGPGETQYF. Written as DNA, the CDR3 is TGTGCCAGTTTGGGGGGAGGGCCCGGGGAGACCCAGTACTTC.

The CDR3 DNA reads as TGTGCCAGCAGCTTGGAGCCCTTGGGAGGCGGGGAGCTGTTTTTT. This translates into CASSLEPLGGGELFF. The chain is built from TRBV5-4 and TRBJ2-2; possibly TRBD2 for D (6 bases). Trimming removed 0 bases at V and 7 bases at J, with 13 bases between. The CDR3 is 15 residues long. Germline assignment: CDR1 SGHNT and CDR2 YYREEE (reference sequence).

The chain uses TRBV7-8 and TRBJ2-3; 10 bases align to TRBD1. This CDR3 has 17 residues. The germline V gene has CDR1 SGHVS and CDR2 FQNEAQ. Losses at the gene ends were 4 bases for V and 3 bases for J; bases not matched to a gene: 10. Here the CDR3 DNA reads TGTGCCAGCAGCTCCGCCATCTGGGACAGGGGAACAGATACGCAGTATTTT. This gives the protein CASSSAIWDRGTDTQYF.

J is TRBJ1-3 and V is TRBV2, with 11 bases matching TRBD1. Looked up from germline, CDR1 is SNHLY and CDR2 is FYNNEI. J gave up 0 bases and V 7 bases, and 5 bases lay outside the gene matches. There are 16 residues in the CDR3. For the CDR3, the DNA is TGTGCCAGCATGGGACAGGGGGATCTCTCTGGAAACACCATATATTTT. This codes for CASMGQGDLSGNTIYF.

The V and J genes are TRBV2 and TRBJ1-1, with D unclear. The V end lost 8 bases, the J end lost 8 bases, and 15 bases lay between the germline ends. This CDR3 is 12 amino acids long. CDR1 is SNHLY, CDR2 FYNNEI, per germline. The CDR3 region is CASLGRVAEAFF. The CDR3 DNA is TGTGCCAGCCTTGGGAGGGTCGCGGAAGCTTTCTTT.

The chain joins TRBV18 to TRBJ1-5; D unclear. With 3 bases removed from V and 3 bases from J, the gap between germline ends came to 18 bases. The germline CDR1 and CDR2 sequences are KGHSH and LQKENI. There are 17 residues in the CDR3. CDR3 protein: CASSPLASAGLNQPQHF. The CDR3 DNA reads TGTGCCAGCTCACCTTTAGCCTCGGCAGGACTCAATCAGCCCCAGCATTTT. The full variable domain, in which reference TRBV18 and TRBJ1-5 provide the parts outside the CDR3, is NAGVMQNPRHLVRRRGQEARLRCSPMKGHSHVYWYRQLPEEGLKFMVYLQKENIIDESGMPKERFSAEFPKEGPSILRIQQVVRGDSAAYFCASSPLASAGLNQPQHFGDGTRLSIL.

This clone has a single count. The rearrangement joins TRBV5-6 to TRBJ1-5; D remains unclear. The CDR3 extends over 16 amino acids. Germline values: CDR1 SGHDT, CDR2 YYEEEE. V was clipped by 4 bases and J by 4 bases, with 18 bases between them. CDR3 region: CASSPGLLLPNQPQHF. CDR3 coding DNA: TGTGCCAGCAGCCCGGGTCTTCTCCTCCCGAATCAGCCCCAGCATTTT. Together with reference TRBV5-6 and TRBJ1-5, the CDR3 gives the full variable domain: DAGVTQSPTHLIKTRGQQVTLRCSPKSGHDTVSWYQQALGQGPQFIFQYYEEEERQRGNFPDRFSGHQFPNYSSELNVNALLLGDSALYLCASSPGLLLPNQPQHFGDGTRLSIL.

This chain links TRBV7-6 with TRBJ1-1; D is unclear. Deletions cut 5 bases from V and 4 bases from J, with 5 bases between. Per germline, CDR1 SGHVS and CDR2 FNYEAQ. The CDR3 contains 11 residues. DNA of the CDR3: TGTGCCAGCAGCAGCGGCACTGAAGCTTTCTTT. The encoded protein is CASSSGTEAFF.

Worth noting for this clone: This same CDR3 is encoded by further DNA sequences in the sample. This rearrangement joins TRBV18 to TRBJ1-2; D is possibly TRBD1 (6 bases). Per germline, CDR1 KGHSH and CDR2 LQKENI. Trimming shortened V by 6 bases and J by 2 bases, and 13 bases separated the two germline ends. The CDR3 extends over 14 amino acids. In DNA, the CDR3 is TGTGCCAGCTCGCCGGACAGAGCCAACTATGGCTACACCTTC. It encodes CASSPDRANYGYTF.

The rearrangement joins TRBV6-5 to TRBJ2-7, with TRBD1 matching 7 bases. Germline V gene sequence: CDR1 MNHEY, CDR2 SVGAGI. CDR3 length: 15 residues. V shed 2 bases and J 3 bases; nucleotides not matched to a gene: 7. In nucleotides, the CDR3 is TGTGCCAGCAGTTACCTTCCGGGACAGAGCTACGAGCAGTACTTC. Residues: CASSYLPGQSYEQYF.

J is TRBJ1-2 and V is TRBV18; D might be TRBD1 (6 bases). Deletions cut 6 bases from V and 3 bases from J, with 11 bases between. Germline lookup yields CDR1 KGHSH and CDR2 LQKENI. The CDR3 has 13 residues. The CDR3 DNA reads as TGTGCCAGCTCCCTACAGGGCGACTATGGCTACACCTTC. Translated: CASSLQGDYGYTF.

The rearrangement links TRBV27 to TRBJ2-3, with 10 bases matching TRBD2. Trimming took 2 bases from V and 2 from J; bases not matched to a gene: 7. The germline V gene has CDR1 MNHEY and CDR2 SMNVEV (reference sequence). CDR3 length: 17 residues. CDR3 sequence (DNA): TGTGCCAGCAGTTTAGGGGCTAGCGGGAGTATCACAGATACGCAGTATTTT. Translation: CASSLGASGSITDTQYF.

The chain carries TRBV4-3 and TRBJ1-3, with D possibly being TRBD1 (5 bases). V lost 0 bases and J 0 bases, leaving 12 bases between the germline ends. Germline V lookup: CDR1 LGHNA, CDR2 YSLEER. The CDR3 contains 17 residues. The CDR3 sequence: CASSQEAGPRSGNTIYF. As DNA, the CDR3 is TGCGCCAGCAGCCAAGAGGCGGGACCACGCTCTGGAAACACCATATATTTT.

This chain connects TRBV18 to TRBJ2-1, with TRBD1 matching over 7 bases. V was clipped by 5 bases and J by 3 bases; unmatched bases: 10. The germline gives CDR1 KGHSH, CDR2 LQKENI. This CDR3 region has 16 residues. The CDR3 is CASSSERDSIYNEQFF. In nucleotides, the CDR3 is TGTGCCAGCTCATCAGAAAGGGACAGCATCTACAATGAGCAGTTCTTC.

A single count supports this clone. V and J are TRBV7-9 and TRBJ1-1; 9 nucleotides line up with TRBD1. The CDR3 loop spans 19 amino acids. CDR1 and CDR2 (germline): SEHNR, FQNEAQ (reference sequence). The J segment lost 6 bases and the V segment lost 7 bases, leaving 24 bases of the junction unmatched. CDR3: CASTSGTGNTEAATPEAFF. Here the CDR3 DNA reads TGTGCCAGCACCTCCGGGACAGGGAACACTGAAGCCGCGACCCCTGAAGCTTTCTTT.

The chain carries TRBV3-1 (or the pseudogene TRBV3-2) and TRBJ2-7; no definite D call. Germline V lookup: CDR1 LGHDT, CDR2 YNNKEL (reference sequence). Trimming pared 1 base from V and 5 bases from J, leaving 6 bases between. This CDR3 has 12 amino acids. Here the CDR3 reads CASSQVGDEQYV. The CDR3 bases are TGTGCCAGCAGCCAAGTAGGAGACGAGCAGTACGTC.

The V and J genes are TRBV27 and TRBJ1-1; D is uncertain. The CDR3 contains 13 residues. V shed 4 bases and J shed 4 bases, with 10 bases lying between them. Germline loops: CDR1 MNHEY, CDR2 SMNVEV (reference sequence). The CDR3 here is CASSSRSRTEAFF. The CDR3 region has the DNA TGTGCCAGCAGTTCGAGGTCGCGCACTGAAGCTTTCTTT.

The gene calls are TRBV5-1 and TRBJ1-4, with D unclear. Germline V gene sequence: CDR1 SGHRS, CDR2 YFSETQ. The CDR3 totals 15 residues. V lost 4 bases, J lost 8 bases, and 18 bases lay in between. This chain's CDR3 is CASSPAGRSFEKLFF. For the CDR3, the DNA is TGCGCCAGCAGCCCCGCAGGAAGGTCTTTCGAAAAACTGTTTTTT.